The rows below give T cell receptor beta chains drawn from one sample of a study of breast tumors, draining lymph nodes, adjacent tissues. One entry per CDR3 protein, called by TCRdb with MiXCR from the multiplex PCR reads. The sample carries 160,000 or so distinct CDR3 sequences, around 35% recorded once. Sequencing used axillary lymph node tissue. All receptors come from a female donor with breast cancer. Some clones in this sample may be carry-over from other donors' samples. Each CDR3 is given with its conserved first and last residue. D genes are given only for firm matches. A row's size may be missing; if present it is once, few, many or a size class.

J,D,V,size,CDR3,DNA
TRBJ1-4,-,TRBV5-1,-,CASSPRGGRSEVEKLFF,TGCGCCAGCAGCCCTCGGGGGGGTAGGAGCGAAGTAGAAAAACTGTTTTTT
TRBJ2-1,TRBD2,TRBV7-2,once,CASSLVVGREQFF,TGTGCCAGCAGCTTAGTTGTCGGGAGGGAGCAGTTCTTC
TRBJ1-5,-,TRBV6-1,many,CASSDYGEGEQHF,TGTGCCAGCAGTGACTATGGGGAGGGAGAGCAGCATTTT
TRBJ1-5,-,TRBV19,many,CASSQQGLPYQPQHF,TGTGCCAGTAGTCAACAGGGACTCCCCTACCAGCCCCAGCATTTT
TRBJ1-4,-,TRBV7-8,many,CASSLAPPPNEKLFF,TGTGCCAGCAGCTTAGCCCCCCCACCTAATGAAAAACTGTTTTTT
TRBJ1-2,-,TRBV20-1,many,CSARPKSGALSYGYTF,TGCAGTGCTAGACCAAAATCAGGGGCACTTAGCTATGGCTACACCTTC
TRBJ2-7,TRBD1,TRBV3-1,many,CASSRGTGGPYEQYF,TGTGCCAGCAGCCGAGGGACAGGGGGCCCCTACGAGCAGTACTTC
TRBJ2-7,-,TRBV27,many,CASSPGPALDSYEQYF,TGTGCCAGCAGTCCGGGGCCTGCCCTAGACTCCTACGAGCAGTACTTC
TRBJ2-3,-,TRBV5-5,-,CASSPLGADTQYF,TGTGCCAGCAGCCCGTTGGGTGCAGATACGCAGTATTTT
TRBJ2-7,-,TRBV30,many,CAWSESAEQYF,TGTGCCTGGAGTGAATCGGCCGAGCAGTACTTC
TRBJ2-6,TRBD1,TRBV5-1,-,CASSLAVGTGTSGANVLTF,TGCGCCAGCAGCTTGGCGGTCGGGACAGGGACCTCTGGGGCCAACGTCCTGACTTTC
TRBJ2-6,-,TRBV25-1,many,CASSEYGRWDSGANVLTF,TGTGCCAGCAGTGAATATGGGAGGTGGGACTCTGGGGCCAACGTCCTGACTTTC
TRBJ2-5,-,TRBV29-1,-,CSVVGGSVGGETQYF,TGCAGCGTTGTAGGCGGGTCAGTGGGGGGTGAGACCCAGTACTTC
TRBJ2-3,TRBD2,TRBV20-1,-,CSAGGGVAGGRDTQYF,TGCAGTGCTGGGGGGGGTGTAGCGGGGGGGAGAGATACGCAGTATTTT